Shown below are 3 T cell receptor beta chains from a single sample sequenced in a study of T cell repertoires in cytomegalovirus infection. TCRdb used MiXCR to reprocess the reads, holding one entry per CDR3 protein. The top ten clones hold more than 35% of a sample with fewer than 150,000 distinct CDR3 sequences, over 25% of them seen once. Their target antigens are unknown. The sample consisted of CD8+ T cells from cultured PBMCs, taken from culture after CMV antigen stimulation. Receptor source: a human donor in good health (CMV status not recorded). Some clones in this sample may be carry-over from other donors' samples.

The chain has TRBV27 and TRBJ1-1; D not certain. The CDR3 runs 16 residues. The germline V gene encodes CDR1 MNHEY and CDR2 SMNVEV (reference sequence). The ends were cut back, 5 bases at V and 0 bases at J, with 16 bases in the middle. The CDR3 sequence: CASSPSGNRLNTEAFF. The CDR3 coding sequence is TGTGCCAGCAGTCCGAGTGGGAACAGACTGAACACTGAAGCTTTCTTT.

This clonotype has just a few counts. The chain uses TRBV12-3 or TRBV12-4 and TRBJ2-1, with 8 bases fitting TRBD1. Germline trimming cut 8 bases from V and 5 bases from J; bases unmatched to any gene: 8. The CDR3 length is 14 residues. CDR3 nucleotide sequence: TGTGCCAGCGGGTACCGGACAGGGAACAATGAGCAGTTCTTC. Its translation is CASGYRTGNNEQFF.

This clonotype came up a few times. CDR3: CASTWGEDTEAFF. The CDR3 DNA follows: TGTGCCAGCACCTGGGGGGAGGACACTGAAGCTTTCTTT. The gene calls are TRBV7-6 and TRBJ1-1; possible D gene TRBD1, 5 bases. CDR3 size: 13 residues. V was shortened by 7 bases and J by 3 bases, with 12 bases between the two germline ends. From germline, CDR1 is SGHVS and CDR2 FNYEAQ.